The 4 T cell receptor beta chains in this list originate from one sample, sequenced in a study of human T cells and chemical hapten exposure. Time point: patch test 1, 2 weeks after DPC sensitization. Treatment: therapeutic diphenylcyclopropenone sensitization with weekly scalp DPC. MiXCR, run by TCRdb on the RACE reads, gives a single entry per CDR3 protein. The table lists about 340,000 distinct CDR3 sequences, 6% to 8.5% of them singletons. The sequencing used whole blood, collected in connection with sensitization to the hapten diphenylcyclopropenone (DPC). These receptors all stem from a woman younger than 35 with alopecia areata. Some clones in this sample may be carry-over from other donors' samples.

This clonotype was seen ten or more times. CDR3 loop: CASSTGGGANVLTF. The CDR3 coding sequence is TGTGCCAGCAGTACAGGGGGTGGGGCCAACGTCCTGACTTTC. This rearrangement joins TRBV6-2 or TRBV6-3 to TRBJ2-6; 8 nucleotides agree with TRBD1. The CDR3 contains 14 residues. V shed 5 bases, J shed 3 bases, and the junction held 0 bases outside the gene matches. The germline gives CDR1 MNHEY, CDR2 SVGEGT.

V and J are TRBV27 and TRBJ2-5, with D perhaps matching TRBD2 (6 bases). The CDR3 has 13 amino acids. The V gene's germline CDR1 is MNHEY and CDR2 SMNVEV (reference sequence). Trimming took 5 bases from V and 5 from J, leaving 12 bases between them. CDR3 DNA sequence: TGTGCCAGCAGTGGGAGGATCCAGGAGACCCAGTACTTC. Amino acids: CASSGRIQETQYF.

The rearrangement links TRBV4-1 to TRBJ2-5; the D call may be TRBD1 or TRBD2 (5 bases each). The CDR3 loop spans 15 amino acids. V gave up 4 bases and J gave up 5 bases, with 17 bases separating them. Germline CDR1 is MGHRA and CDR2 is YSYEKL. CDR3 in amino acids: CASSRKTGALETQYF. For the CDR3, the DNA is TGCGCCAGCAGCCGGAAGACCGGGGCGCTGGAGACCCAGTACTTC.

CDR3 protein: CASSQGPAPTIYF. The CDR3 DNA reads TGTGCCAGCAGCCAAGGGCCGGCCCCCACCATATATTTT. The chain joins TRBV3-1 to TRBJ1-3; D uncertain. Germline V gene sequence: CDR1 LGHDT, CDR2 YNNKEL (reference sequence). V lost 1 base and J lost 9, with 10 bases in between. The length of the CDR3 is 13 residues.